The sequence of this T cell receptor (beta chain) was determined in a study of beta chain features in type 1 diabetes. The V gene's germline CDR1 is DFQATT and CDR2 SNEGSKA (reference sequence). V was clipped by 2 bases and J by 4 bases, with 4 bases between them. This CDR3 has 11 amino acids. Study results and limitations: In all four CD4+ subsets, TCRB CDR3 length was significantly, moderately reduced in type 1 diabetes.

This clone was detected a few times. Its specificity is not known. Sequencing targeted expressed TCRB transcripts, as all isolated RNA had been reverse transcribed. The protocol was immunoSEQ multiplex PCR, while the TCRdb copy is restricted to in-frame clones and leaves out a portion. The data show 100,000 to 150,000 clones, approximately 15% seen once. The TCR sequence derives from a young man with type 1 diabetes. The sample comprised central memory CD4+ T cells from blood. The rearrangement links TRBV20-1 to TRBJ2-3; the D is unclear. The CDR3 loop is CSARRSDTQYF. As DNA, the CDR3 is TGCAGTGCTAGACGGTCAGATACGCAGTATTTT.